The sequence of this T cell receptor (beta chain) was determined in a study of T cells after yellow fever vaccination. Study information: Researchers used SMART-Seq v4 Ultra Low Input to prepare fractions that had low cell numbers. General study findings and limits: Detected again after the booster were most primary-vaccination clones, at about 96% CD4 and around 91% CD8. Abundant clonotypes (contaminants from the bulk population) could be present in FACS-sorted repertoires.

Only a few counts were recorded for this clonotype. The antigen remains undetermined. Each CDR3 protein gets one entry after TCRdb re-called the 5' RACE reads with MiXCR. The sample lists more than 300,000 distinct CDR3 sequences, about 10% occurring once. Per the germline V gene, CDR1 is MGHRA and CDR2 is YSYEKL. Between the trimmed V and J ends, which lost 3 bases and 0 bases, there was a span of 12 bases. CDR3 size: 16 residues. The sequence was obtained from a man younger than 30 who received the YFV17D yellow fever vaccine. The chain has TRBV4-1 and TRBJ2-1; D is unclear. Sequencing used CD4+ T cells sorted from PBMCs, obtained 45 days after the yellow fever booster vaccination. The CDR3 here is CASSHFDLSSYNEQFF. The CDR3 DNA reads as TGCGCCAGCAGCCATTTCGACTTGAGCTCCTACAATGAGCAGTTCTTC.